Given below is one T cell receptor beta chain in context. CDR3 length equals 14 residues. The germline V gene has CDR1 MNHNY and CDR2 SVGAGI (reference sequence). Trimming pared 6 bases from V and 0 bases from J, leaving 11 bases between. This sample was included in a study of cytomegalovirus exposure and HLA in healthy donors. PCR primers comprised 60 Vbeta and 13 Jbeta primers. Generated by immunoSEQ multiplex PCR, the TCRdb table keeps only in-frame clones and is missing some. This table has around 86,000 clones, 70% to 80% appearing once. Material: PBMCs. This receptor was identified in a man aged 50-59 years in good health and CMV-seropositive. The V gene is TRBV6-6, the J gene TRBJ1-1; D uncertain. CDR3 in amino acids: CASSPHAVNTEAFF. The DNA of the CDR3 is TGTGCCAGCAGCCCGCATGCGGTGAACACTGAAGCTTTCTTT.